The 3 T cell receptor beta chains below all came from one sample that was sequenced in a study of early T cells in non-severe SARS-CoV-2 infection. One entry per CDR3 protein, called by TCRdb with MiXCR from the 5' RACE reads. The sample lists 90,000 or so distinct CDR3 sequences; more than 13% were seen once. What was sequenced was whole blood. Receptor source: an adult who was a healthcare worker with PCR-confirmed SARS-CoV-2 infection or an uninfected control (not recorded which).

This clonotype turned up a few times. The chain recombines TRBV5-4 with TRBJ2-1; TRBD2 might be the D (6 bases). The CDR3 consists of 16 residues. V shed 3 bases and J shed 0 bases, with 13 bases lying between them. CDR1 and CDR2 from the germline V gene are SGHNT and YYREEE (reference sequence). CDR3 nucleotides: TGTGCCAGCAGCTCGGATACTAGCCTCTCCTACAATGAGCAGTTCTTC. Residues: CASSSDTSLSYNEQFF. The full variable domain, in which reference TRBV5-4 and TRBJ2-1 provide the parts outside the CDR3, is ETGVTQSPTHLIKTRGQQVTLRCSSQSGHNTVSWYQQALGQGPQFIFQYYREEENGRGNFPPRFSGLQFPNYSSELNVNALELDDSALYLCASSSDTSLSYNEQFFGPGTRLTVL.

The rearrangement joins TRBV12-3 or TRBV12-4 to TRBJ2-2; D perhaps matches TRBD1 (6 bases). Trimming removed 0 bases at V and 1 base at J, with 9 bases between. This CDR3 has 16 amino acids. The CDR3, as DNA: TGTGCCAGCAGTTTAGCTAAGGGACAGAACACCGGGGAGCTGTTTTTT. Translating gives CASSLAKGQNTGELFF.

This clonotype occurred a few times. The chain couples TRBV20-1 to TRBJ1-1; D gene uncertain. Germline CDR1 and CDR2: DFQATT and SNEGSKA (reference sequence). Trimming removed 6 bases at V and 4 bases at J, with 18 bases between. The CDR3 runs 14 residues. In DNA, the CDR3 is TGCAGTGCCAGCATAGCCGGACGCCCCACTGAAGCTTTCTTT. Translation: CSASIAGRPTEAFF.